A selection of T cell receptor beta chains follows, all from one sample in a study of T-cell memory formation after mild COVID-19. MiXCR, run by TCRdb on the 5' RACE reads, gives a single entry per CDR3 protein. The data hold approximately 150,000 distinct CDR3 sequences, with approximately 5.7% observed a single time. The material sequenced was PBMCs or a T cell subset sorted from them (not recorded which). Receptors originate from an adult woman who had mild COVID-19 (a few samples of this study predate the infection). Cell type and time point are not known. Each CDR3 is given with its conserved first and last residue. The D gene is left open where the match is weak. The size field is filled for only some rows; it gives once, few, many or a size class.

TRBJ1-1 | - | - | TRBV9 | CASSEWGNTEAFF | TGTGCCAGCAGCGAATGGGGGAACACTGAAGCTTTCTTT
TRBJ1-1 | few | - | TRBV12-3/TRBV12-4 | CASRTRVGENTEAFF | TGTGCCAGCAGGACCAGGGTAGGGGAGAACACTGAAGCTTTCTTT
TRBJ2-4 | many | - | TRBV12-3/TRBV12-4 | CASSLPKNIQYF | TGTGCCAGCAGTCTACCCAAAAACATTCAGTACTTC
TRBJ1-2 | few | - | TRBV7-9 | CASSLNTRAYYGYTF | TGTGCCAGCAGCCTCAACACACGGGCCTACTATGGCTACACCTTC
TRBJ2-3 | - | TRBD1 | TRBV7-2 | CASSPLTTGWVDTQYF | TGTGCCAGCAGCCCCCTAACGACAGGGTGGGTCGATACGCAGTATTTT
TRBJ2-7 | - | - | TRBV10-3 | CAISDPGLPNYEQYF | TGTGCCATCAGTGACCCGGGACTTCCTAACTACGAGCAGTACTTC
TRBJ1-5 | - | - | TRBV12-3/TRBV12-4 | CASADSNQPQHF | TGTGCCAGCGCGGATAGCAATCAGCCCCAGCATTTT
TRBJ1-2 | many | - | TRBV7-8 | CASSPLRLKRNYGYTF | TGTGCCAGCAGCCCCCTTCGGCTCAAGAGGAACTATGGCTACACCTTC
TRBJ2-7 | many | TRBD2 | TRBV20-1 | CSARDRTSGYEQYF | TGCAGTGCTAGAGATCGGACTAGCGGCTACGAGCAGTACTTC
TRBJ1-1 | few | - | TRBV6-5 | CASLRVGTEAFF | TGTGCCAGCTTAAGAGTAGGTACTGAAGCTTTCTTT
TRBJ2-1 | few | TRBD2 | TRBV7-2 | CASSGGSGRAGNEQFF | TGTGCCAGCAGCGGGGGTAGCGGGAGGGCAGGCAATGAGCAGTTCTTC
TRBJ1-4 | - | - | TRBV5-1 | CASRLVPGGTEKLFF | TGCGCCAGCAGGCTGGTCCCCGGGGGGACTGAAAAACTGTTTTTT
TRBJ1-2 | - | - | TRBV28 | CASSLSGYYGYTF | TGTGCCAGCAGTTTATCAGGGTACTATGGCTACACCTTC
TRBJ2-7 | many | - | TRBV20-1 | CSARVKVGGGYEQYF | TGCAGTGCTAGAGTGAAGGTGGGGGGCGGCTACGAGCAGTACTTC
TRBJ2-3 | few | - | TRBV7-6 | CASSSLGVGVPGDTQYF | TGTGCCAGCAGCTCCCTTGGGGTGGGGGTCCCCGGAGATACGCAGTATTTT
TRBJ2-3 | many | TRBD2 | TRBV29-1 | CSAIGLAGTSTDTQYF | TGCAGCGCGATTGGACTAGCGGGAACTAGCACAGATACGCAGTATTTT
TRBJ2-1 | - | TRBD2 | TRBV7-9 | CASSPLAGGPDEQFF | TGTGCCAGCAGCCCCCTAGCGGGAGGGCCCGATGAGCAGTTCTTC
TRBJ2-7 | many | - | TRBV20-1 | CSVQGLTYEQYF | TGCAGTGTACAGGGTCTAACCTACGAGCAGTACTTC
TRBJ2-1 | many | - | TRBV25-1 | CASSTSGTHYNEQFF | TGTGCCAGCAGTACTTCCGGGACACACTACAATGAGCAGTTCTTC
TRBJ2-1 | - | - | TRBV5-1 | CASSLTGGGPYNEQFF | TGCGCCAGCAGCTTGACGGGAGGGGGCCCCTACAATGAGCAGTTCTTC
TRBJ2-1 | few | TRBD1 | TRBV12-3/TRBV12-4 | CASSLWDRDIEQFF | TGTGCCAGCAGTTTATGGGACAGGGACATAGAGCAGTTCTTC
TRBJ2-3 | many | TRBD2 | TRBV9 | CASSARTSGGATDTQYF | TGTGCCAGCAGCGCGCGGACTAGCGGGGGGGCAACAGATACGCAGTATTTT
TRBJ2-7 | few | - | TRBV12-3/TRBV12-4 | CASSGTTGNYEQYF | TGTGCCAGCAGTGGCACGACTGGAAACTACGAGCAGTACTTC
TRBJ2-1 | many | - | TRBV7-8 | CASSLGGVNHEQFF | TGTGCCAGCAGCTTAGGGGGGGTCAACCATGAGCAGTTCTTC
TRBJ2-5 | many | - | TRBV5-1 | CASSLGTEETQYF | TGCGCCAGCAGCTTGGGTACGGAGGAGACCCAGTACTTC
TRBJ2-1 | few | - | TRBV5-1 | CASSLALVNEQFF | TGCGCCAGCAGCTTGGCCCTAGTAAATGAGCAGTTCTTC
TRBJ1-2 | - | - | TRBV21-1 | CASGQETNYGYTF | TGTGCCAGCGGACAGGAGACTAACTATGGCTACACCTTC
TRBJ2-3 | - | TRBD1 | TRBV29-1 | CSVERQGARSTDTQYF | TGCAGCGTTGAGAGACAGGGGGCCCGAAGTACAGATACGCAGTATTTT
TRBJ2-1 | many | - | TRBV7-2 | CASSLAGVYHEQFF | TGTGCCAGCAGCTTAGCGGGAGTATACCATGAGCAGTTCTTC
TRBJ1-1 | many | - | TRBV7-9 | CASSLSVADKAFF | TGTGCCAGCAGCTTATCTGTCGCAGATAAAGCTTTCTTT
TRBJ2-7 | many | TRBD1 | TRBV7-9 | CASSQLPGTGFYEQYF | TGTGCCAGCAGCCAGTTACCCGGGACAGGGTTCTACGAGCAGTACTTC
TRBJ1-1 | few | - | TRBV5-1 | CASSWGRRNTEAFF | TGCGCCAGCAGCTGGGGGAGGCGGAACACTGAAGCTTTCTTT
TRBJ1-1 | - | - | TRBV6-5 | CASSYLAEAFF | TGTGCCAGCAGTTACTTGGCTGAAGCTTTCTTT
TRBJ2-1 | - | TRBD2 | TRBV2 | CASCRETSGRARALFF | TGTGCCAGTTGTCGAGAGACTAGCGGGAGGGCCCGGGCTCTGTTCTTC
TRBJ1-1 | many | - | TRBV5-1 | CASSPASNTEAFF | TGCGCCAGCAGCCCAGCCTCGAACACTGAAGCTTTCTTT
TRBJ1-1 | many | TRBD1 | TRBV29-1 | CSVGQGPNTEAFF | TGCAGCGTCGGACAGGGGCCGAACACTGAAGCTTTCTTT
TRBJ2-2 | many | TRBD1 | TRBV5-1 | CASSPVGQGASGELFF | TGCGCCAGCTCACCGGTGGGACAGGGCGCCAGCGGGGAGCTGTTTTTT
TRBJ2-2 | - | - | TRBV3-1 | CASSQDPRGLNTGELFF | TGTGCCAGCAGCCAAGACCCCCGGGGCTTGAACACCGGGGAGCTGTTTTTT
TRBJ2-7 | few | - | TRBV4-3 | CASSQEVGSSYEQYF | TGCGCCAGCAGCCAAGAAGTAGGGAGCTCCTACGAGCAGTACTTC
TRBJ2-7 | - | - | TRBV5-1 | CASRDYNYEQYF | TGCGCCAGCAGGGACTACAACTACGAGCAGTACTTC
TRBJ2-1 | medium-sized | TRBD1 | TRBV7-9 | CASSIRPTGINEQFF | TGTGCCAGCAGCATCCGACCGACAGGGATCAATGAGCAGTTCTTC
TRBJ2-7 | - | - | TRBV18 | CASSPPGYRSRFSYEQYF | TGTGCCAGCTCACCACCAGGATATAGGAGTAGATTTTCCTACGAGCAGTACTTC
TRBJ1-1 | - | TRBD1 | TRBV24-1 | CATQGGGNTEAFF | TGTGCCACTCAAGGGGGCGGGAACACTGAAGCTTTCTTT
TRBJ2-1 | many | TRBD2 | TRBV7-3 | CASSTGLAGADEQFF | TGTGCCAGCAGCACGGGACTAGCGGGAGCCGATGAGCAGTTCTTC
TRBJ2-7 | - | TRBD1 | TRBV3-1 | CASSLGTAEFYEQYF | TGTGCCAGCAGCCTCGGGACAGCCGAATTCTACGAGCAGTACTTC
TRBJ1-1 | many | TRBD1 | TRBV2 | CASTRDSRLMNTEAFF | TGTGCCAGCACCAGGGACAGCCGCCTCATGAACACTGAAGCTTTCTTT
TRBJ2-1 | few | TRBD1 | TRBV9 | CASSRGRIRTGDDEQFF | TGTGCCAGCAGCAGGGGGCGGATCCGGACAGGGGACGATGAGCAGTTCTTC
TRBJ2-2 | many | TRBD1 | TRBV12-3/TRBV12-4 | CASSLARLGQENTGELFF | TGTGCCAGCAGTTTAGCGAGGTTGGGACAGGAGAACACCGGGGAGCTGTTTTTT
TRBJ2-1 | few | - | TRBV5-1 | CASSLATGYNEQFF | TGCGCCAGCAGCTTGGCTACAGGTTACAATGAGCAGTTCTTC
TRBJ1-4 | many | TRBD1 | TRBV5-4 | CASSLGTGDPGGEKLFF | TGTGCCAGCAGCTTGGGGACAGGGGACCCCGGGGGTGAAAAACTGTTTTTT
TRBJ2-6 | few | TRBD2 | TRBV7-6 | CAGTGGLSGANVLTF | TGTGCCGGGACGGGGGGGCTCTCTGGGGCCAACGTCCTGACTTTC
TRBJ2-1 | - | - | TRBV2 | CASKNYNEQFF | TGTGCCAGCAAAAATTACAATGAGCAGTTCTTC